Shown below are 30 T cell receptor beta chains from a single sample sequenced in a study of blood T cell repertoires in COVID-19. Sequenced by immunoSEQ multiplex PCR; TCRdb stores in-frame clones only, minus some. The table lists 400,000 or so clones, about 90% of them singletons. Sequencing used peripheral blood. Receptor source: a man aged 18-30 years with COVID-19, enrolled during active disease.

This clone was detected only once. V usage is TRBV11-2 and J usage is TRBJ2-1, with 11 bases identical to TRBD2. This CDR3 comprises 17 residues. Per the germline V gene, CDR1 is SGHAT and CDR2 is FQNNGV. The ends lost 2 bases at V and 2 bases at J; junction bases unmatched: 5. CDR3 sequence: CASSLPGTSGPYNEQFF. The DNA for the CDR3 is TGTGCCAGCAGCTTACCTGGGACTAGCGGACCCTACAATGAGCAGTTCTTC.

The chain joins TRBV2 to TRBJ1-5, with unresolved D. Between the trimmed V and J ends, which lost 2 bases and 6 bases, there was a span of 11 bases. The germline gives CDR1 SNHLY, CDR2 FYNNEI. CDR3 length: 14 residues. CDR3 in amino acids: CASSELLGPQPQHF. The CDR3 DNA sequence: TGTGCCAGCAGTGAATTGTTGGGCCCTCAGCCCCAGCATTTT.

This chain connects TRBV7-9 to TRBJ1-6, with unresolved D. Trimming pared 3 bases from V and 9 bases from J, leaving 12 bases between. The CDR3 covers 14 residues. Germline V gene data show CDR1 as SEHNR and CDR2 as FQNEAQ (reference sequence). CDR3 protein: CASSLEVRVSPLHF. The CDR3 nucleotides read TGTGCCAGCAGCTTGGAGGTTAGGGTTTCACCCCTCCACTTT.

This chain joins TRBV29-1 and TRBJ2-6; D is ambiguous. Germline lookup yields CDR1 SQVTM and CDR2 ANQGSEA. V dropped 6 bases and J dropped 5 bases, with 11 bases sitting between them. The CDR3 covers 13 residues. As DNA, the CDR3 is TGCAGCGTAAGCATTAGTAGGGCCAACGTCCTGACTTTC. Amino acids: CSVSISRANVLTF.

The rearrangement uses TRBV13 and TRBJ2-3; 7 bases are shared with TRBD1. CDR1 and CDR2 from the germline V gene are PRHDT and FYEKMQ (reference sequence). The CDR3 is 15 amino acids. Trimming removed 5 bases from V and 0 bases from J; junction bases left unmatched: 5. The CDR3 sequence is CASSVQGYSTDTQYF. CDR3 nucleotides: TGTGCCAGCAGCGTACAGGGGTATAGCACAGATACGCAGTATTTT.

This clone is a singleton in its sample. The genes are TRBV7-5 and TRBJ2-2; the D call in the table, TRBD2, was not verified against the DNA. TRBV7-5 is termed a pseudogene. This CDR3 is built from 18 residues. CDR3 region: CVRSPSRRGQSGTGELFF. CDR3 bases: TGTGTCAGAAGCCCCTCCAGGCGGGGGCAATCGGGCACCGGGGAGCTGTTTTTT.

The genes are TRBV5-1 and TRBJ2-3; TRBD1 matches 8 bases. Losses at the gene ends were 5 bases for V and 1 base for J; bases not matched to a gene: 9. The CDR3 is 16 residues long. The germline V gene encodes CDR1 SGHRS and CDR2 YFSETQ. As DNA, the CDR3 is TGCGCCAGCAGGCGAGAGCCGGGACAGGGCACAGATACGCAGTATTTT. The encoded protein is CASRREPGQGTDTQYF.

The chain has TRBV2 and TRBJ1-6, with TRBD1 identical over 7 bases. This CDR3 spans 15 amino acids. The germline gives CDR1 SNHLY, CDR2 FYNNEI. Germline trimming cut 8 bases from V and 10 bases from J; bases unmatched to any gene: 14. In DNA form, the CDR3 reads TGTGCCAGCCTGGGGGCCGACAGGGTTGGGTCACCCCTCCACTTT. Amino acids: CASLGADRVGSPLHF.

The V call is TRBV24-1, the J call TRBJ2-1; 8 nucleotides match TRBD2. CDR1 and CDR2 from the germline V gene are KGHDR and SFDVKD. Losses at the gene ends were 6 bases for V and 0 bases for J; bases not matched to a gene: 18. This CDR3 spans 20 amino acids. The CDR3 protein is CATSPGWITSGLYSYNEQFF. DNA of the CDR3: TGTGCCACCAGTCCCGGTTGGATAACTAGCGGCCTATACTCCTACAATGAGCAGTTCTTC.

V is TRBV30 and J is TRBJ2-7; 9 bases are shared with TRBD1. Germline V gene sequence: CDR1 GTSNPN, CDR2 SVGIG (reference sequence). The CDR3 loop spans 14 amino acids. Trimming took 2 bases from V and 1 from J; bases not matched to a gene: 3. CDR3 region: CAWSTGTGSYEQYF. CDR3 coding DNA: TGTGCCTGGAGTACCGGGACAGGGTCCTACGAGCAGTACTTC.

V usage is TRBV30 and J usage is TRBJ1-5, with TRBD1 matching over 7 bases. Germline V gene lookup returns CDR1 GTSNPN and CDR2 SVGIG (reference sequence). Germline trimming cut 5 bases from V and 6 bases from J; bases unmatched to any gene: 7. The CDR3 has 13 amino acids. The chain's CDR3 is CAWAGTDFQPQHF. CDR3 bases: TGTGCCTGGGCCGGGACAGACTTTCAGCCCCAGCATTTT.

This chain connects TRBV6-1 to TRBJ2-3; TRBD2 agrees at 9 bases. Trimming removed 2 bases from V and 1 base from J; junction bases left unmatched: 7. The germline CDR1 and CDR2 sequences are MNHNS and SASEGT. The length of the CDR3 is 17 residues. The CDR3 sequence is CASSERREGRGTDTQYF. The CDR3 DNA is TGTGCCAGCAGTGAACGGCGGGAGGGACGGGGCACAGATACGCAGTATTTT.

This clone appeared once. The CDR3 loop reads CASSLGAGFSSYEQYF. DNA of the CDR3: TGTGCCAGCAGCTTGGGGGCGGGATTTAGCTCCTACGAGCAGTACTTC. The chain couples TRBV5-5 to TRBJ2-7; a possible D gene is TRBD2 (6 bases). Trimming pared 0 bases from V and 0 bases from J, leaving 13 bases between. Germline V gives CDR1 SGHKS, CDR2 YYEKEE (reference sequence). The CDR3 extends over 16 amino acids.

This clone was recorded once. This chain joins TRBV27 and TRBJ2-7; 9 bases fit TRBD1. V lost 0 bases to trimming and J lost 0 bases; unmatched junction nucleotides: 3. The CDR3 runs 16 residues. Germline V CDR1 and CDR2: MNHEY, SMNVEV (reference sequence). CDR3 loop: CASSLSGTGPSYEQYF. The CDR3 coding sequence is TGTGCCAGCAGTTTATCTGGGACAGGGCCCTCCTACGAGCAGTACTTC.

The chain joins TRBV29-1 to TRBJ2-5, with 14 bases that match TRBD2. The CDR3 covers 14 residues. The ends lost 6 bases at V and 1 base at J; junction bases unmatched: 1. CDR1 is SQVTM and CDR2 is ANQGSEA in the germline V gene. The CDR3 is CSVGTSGGQETQYF. The CDR3 DNA is TGCAGCGTAGGGACTAGCGGGGGCCAAGAGACCCAGTACTTC.

This sequence joins TRBV18 and TRBJ1-1, with TRBD1 matching over 7 bases. Germline CDR1 reads KGHSH; CDR2 reads LQKENI. The CDR3 is made up of 15 amino acids. The trim removed 3 bases at V and 4 bases at J, leaving 8 bases unmatched. CDR3 in amino acids: CASSPSQGTGTEAFF. CDR3 nucleotide sequence: TGTGCCAGCTCACCGTCACAGGGGACCGGCACTGAAGCTTTCTTT.

The rearrangement joins TRBV2 to TRBJ1-3, with D perhaps TRBD1 (5 bases). This CDR3 has 16 residues. Germline CDR1 is SNHLY and CDR2 is FYNNEI. Trimming removed 4 bases from V and 2 bases from J, with 15 bases in between. CDR3 loop: CASSGFSGLTGNTIYF. CDR3 nucleotide sequence: TGTGCCAGCAGTGGTTTTTCAGGGTTGACTGGAAACACCATATATTTT.

The J gene is TRBJ2-2, the V gene TRBV6-5, with TRBD2 matching over 12 bases. There are 15 residues in the CDR3. V lost 5 bases and J lost 5; bases outside the gene matches: 3. The V gene's germline CDR1 is MNHEY and CDR2 SVGAGI. For the CDR3, the DNA is TGTGCCAGCAGTAGAGGACTAGCGGGGACCGGGGAGCTGTTTTTT. It encodes CASSRGLAGTGELFF.

This clone was seen a handful of times. The V and J genes are TRBV6-1 and TRBJ2-7; the D gene is possibly TRBD2 (7 bases). Germline CDR1 MNHNS, CDR2 SASEGT. Trimming removed 1 base from V and 3 bases from J, with 13 bases in between. This CDR3 has 15 amino acids. Written as DNA, the CDR3 is TGTGCCAGCAGTGAAGGGGGGGGCGCGTTCTACGAGCAGTACTTC. Translation: CASSEGGGAFYEQYF.

The chain links TRBV5-1 to TRBJ2-6; a possible D gene is TRBD1 (5 bases). CDR3 size: 13 residues. V lost 6 bases to trimming and J lost 5 bases, with 9 bases between them. In germline, CDR1 is SGHRS, CDR2 YFSETQ. CDR3 nucleotides: TGCGCCAGCAATACAGGATGGGCCAACGTCCTGACTTTC. The encoded protein is CASNTGWANVLTF.

The chain employs TRBV6-5 and TRBJ1-1; 9 bases are shared with TRBD1. The germline V gene has CDR1 MNHEY and CDR2 SVGAGI. The CDR3 contains 13 residues. Trimming removed 7 bases from V and 5 bases from J; junction bases left unmatched: 5. The CDR3 loop is CASNLQGATEAFF. The CDR3 DNA is TGTGCCAGCAACTTACAGGGGGCGACTGAAGCTTTCTTT.

This clone was picked up one time. This rearrangement joins TRBV28 to TRBJ2-7; D gene uncertain. Trimming took off 4 bases at V and 4 bases at J, with 5 bases between the two ends. Germline V lookup: CDR1 MDHEN, CDR2 SYDVKM. There are 11 residues in the CDR3. CDR3 nucleotides: TGTGCCAGCAGTTCCCTTTACGAGCAGTACTTC. This sequence encodes CASSSLYEQYF.

This chain's CDR3 is CASSPGTGRRNEQFF. CDR3 sequence (DNA): TGTGCCAGCAGCCCCGGGACAGGGCGTCGGAATGAGCAGTTCTTC. The rearrangement uses TRBV11-3 and TRBJ2-1; 9 nucleotides match TRBD1. Germline V gene lookup returns CDR1 SGHNT and CDR2 YENEEA. Losses at the gene ends were 5 bases for V and 7 bases for J; bases not matched to a gene: 9. The CDR3 spans 15 residues.

The V gene is TRBV1, the J gene TRBJ2-3; TRBD2, the table's D call, was not compared with the DNA. TRBV1 is a pseudogene. The CDR3 has 18 residues. For the CDR3, the DNA is TGCACCAGCAGCCAAGATAGTAGGGGGACTAGCGTTACAGATACGCAGTATTTT. Translating gives CTSSQDSRGTSVTDTQYF.

The count of this clone is one. Other nucleotide sequences from this sample produce the same CDR3. The rearrangement joins TRBV11-2 to TRBJ1-3; TRBD1 is a possible D gene (5 bases). V lost 1 base and J 4 bases, leaving 11 bases between the germline ends. Germline CDR1 is SGHAT and CDR2 is FQNNGV. This CDR3 spans 15 amino acids. The CDR3 DNA is TGTGCCAGCAGCTTAGCACCAGGGCCAGGAAACACCATATATTTT. Encoded protein: CASSLAPGPGNTIYF.

V is TRBV2 and J is TRBJ1-6, with 8 bases fitting TRBD1. There are 14 residues in the CDR3. Germline lookup yields CDR1 SNHLY and CDR2 FYNNEI. J gave up 5 bases and V 5 bases, and 2 bases lay outside the gene matches. CDR3 amino acids: CASSWTGNNSPLHF. CDR3 in DNA: TGTGCCAGCAGTTGGACAGGGAATAATTCACCCCTCCACTTT.

This clone was counted a single time. The genes are TRBV18 and TRBJ1-1, with D tentatively TRBD1 (6 bases). Germline V gene lookup returns CDR1 KGHSH and CDR2 LQKENI. Trimming took 3 bases from V and 1 from J, leaving 9 bases between them. The CDR3 runs 14 residues. CDR3 protein: CASSPLGQNTEAFF. The CDR3 DNA follows: TGTGCCAGCTCACCCCTGGGACAGAACACTGAAGCTTTCTTT. Filled out from reference TRBV18 and TRBJ1-1, the complete variable domain reads NAGVMQNPRHLVRRRGQEARLRCSPMKGHSHVYWYRQLPEEGLKFMVYLQKENIIDESGMPKERFSAEFPKEGPSILRIQQVVRGDSAAYFCASSPLGQNTEAFFGQGTRLTVV.

The rearrangement links TRBV6-5 to TRBJ2-7; TRBD1 matches at 7 bases. CDR1 is MNHEY, CDR2 SVGAGI, per germline. V gave up 5 bases and J gave up 2 bases; unmatched junction bases: 6. The CDR3 has 14 residues. This CDR3 reads CASSLRQGPYEQYF. The CDR3 region has the DNA TGTGCCAGCAGTCTCCGACAGGGTCCCTACGAGCAGTACTTC.

The rearrangement joins TRBV10-3 to TRBJ2-5, with TRBD2 matching over 7 bases. Germline V gene lookup returns CDR1 ENHRY and CDR2 SYGVKD. The CDR3 is made up of 15 amino acids. Trimming removed 6 bases from V and 3 bases from J; junction bases left unmatched: 10. The CDR3 nucleotides read TGTGCCATCAGGCAGCGGGACTCCGAGGAAGAGACCCAGTACTTC. The encoded protein is CAIRQRDSEEETQYF.

The chain links TRBV27 to TRBJ2-2; no clear D gene. Germline V gene data show CDR1 as MNHEY and CDR2 as SMNVEV (reference sequence). V gave up 4 bases and J gave up 4 bases, with 13 bases separating them. The CDR3 contains 15 residues. CDR3 in DNA: TGTGCCAGCAGTTCCATCGACACTTTCACCGGGGAGCTGTTTTTT. It encodes CASSSIDTFTGELFF.